This T cell receptor beta chain was sequenced for a study of T cell changes during pregnancy in multiple sclerosis. The germline V gene encodes CDR1 MNHEY and CDR2 SMNVEV (reference sequence). The length of the CDR3 is 13 residues. V was shortened by 8 bases and J by 2 bases, with 13 bases between the two germline ends. The assay was immunoSEQ multiplex PCR, and TCRdb's table has in-frame clones only and misses some. The profile covers more than 15,000 clones, with over 75% appearing a single time and 10% to 15% taken by the ten largest. This clonotype originated in a female donor in good health, enrolled as a control in a pregnancy study. This specimen was CD8+ T cells from peripheral blood mononuclear cells, taken after pregnancy. This chain uses TRBV27 with TRBJ2-7; possible D gene TRBD2, 6 bases. The CDR3 DNA is TGTGCCAGCTCCCCGGGAGACACCTACGAGCAGTACTTC. Translated, it gives CASSPGDTYEQYF.